These T cell receptor beta chains were read from a single sample in a study of T cells after yellow fever vaccination. TCRdb re-called the 5' RACE reads with MiXCR, one entry per CDR3 protein. The table shows a few hundred thousand distinct CDR3 sequences, with over 4% occurring only once. The sample here was PBMCs, taken 5 days after the yellow fever booster vaccination. These receptors came from a man younger than 35 who received the YFV17D yellow fever vaccine. CDR3s include the opening cysteine and the closing phenylalanine or tryptophan. D genes are given only for firm matches. Clone sizes are given selectively: once, few, many, or a class where the clone is expanded.

few	.	TRBV19	TRBJ2-5	TGTGCCAGTAGTAGTAGCCCCCCTGGGAGAGAGACCCAGTACTTC	CASSSSPPGRETQYF
many	.	TRBV6-5	TRBJ2-7	TGTGCCAGCAGTTACGGCGTATCCTACGAGCAGTACTTC	CASSYGVSYEQYF
.	.	TRBV12-3/TRBV12-4	TRBJ1-1	TGTGCCAGCAGCCTTCTGGGCGGGGGGCCAACTGAAGCTTTCTTT	CASSLLGGGPTEAFF
.	.	TRBV11-2	TRBJ2-3	TGTGCCAGCACCAGCTTCATCACAGATACGCAGTATTTT	CASTSFITDTQYF
few	.	TRBV11-2	TRBJ2-2	TGTGCCAGCAGCTTATGGCTAGCTAGCACCGGGGAGCTGTTTTTT	CASSLWLASTGELFF
.	TRBD1	TRBV5-1	TRBJ2-7	TGCGCCAGCAGCCCCGGACAGGGTCTGAACGAGCAGTACTTC	CASSPGQGLNEQYF
.	TRBD1	TRBV12-3/TRBV12-4	TRBJ2-1	TGTGCCAGCACCGGGACAGGGGTCGATGAGCAGTTCTTC	CASTGTGVDEQFF
.	.	TRBV11-2	TRBJ1-4	TGTGCCAGCAGCTCGCAGGGGTTGAAACTGTTTTTT	CASSSQGLKLFF
.	.	TRBV2	TRBJ2-5	TGTGCCAGCAGTGATTCGCCTTTGTACCAAGAGACCCAGTACTTC	CASSDSPLYQETQYF
few	TRBD2	TRBV20-1	TRBJ2-5	TGCAGTGCTAGAGGGACTAGCGGGGTCCAAGAGACCCAGTACTTC	CSARGTSGVQETQYF
few	.	TRBV6-2/TRBV6-3	TRBJ1-1	TGTGCCAGCAGTTACTGGGGGGCTACGGACACTGAAGCTTTCTTT	CASSYWGATDTEAFF
.	TRBD2	TRBV10-3	TRBJ2-3	TGTGCCATCAGTGAGTCCCCTAGCGGGGGCACAGATACGCAGTATTTT	CAISESPSGGTDTQYF
many	.	TRBV7-9	TRBJ1-4	TGTGCCAGCAGCTTAGCAATTGCAGGATATGAAAAACTGTTTTTT	CASSLAIAGYEKLFF
many	.	TRBV5-6	TRBJ1-2	TGTGCCAGCAGCCGACAAGCGTCCTATGGCTACACCTTC	CASSRQASYGYTF
.	.	TRBV10-3	TRBJ2-7	TGTGCCATCAGTGAGTCGAGTAGTTACGAGCAGTACTTC	CAISESSSYEQYF
.	.	TRBV20-1	TRBJ2-7	TGCAGTGCTAGAGACCAGTACTACGAGCAGTACTTC	CSARDQYYEQYF
few	.	TRBV6-1	TRBJ2-5	TGTGCCAGCAGTAAATTCCAAGAGACCCAGTACTTC	CASSKFQETQYF
.	.	TRBV7-2	TRBJ1-4	TGTGCCAGCAGCTTTGCCGGGGTAGAAAAACTGTTTTTT	CASSFAGVEKLFF